Each of the 8 T cell receptor beta chains below was sequenced from the same sample in a study of cytomegalovirus exposure and HLA in healthy donors. Primers: 60 Vbeta forward and 13 Jbeta reverse. Method: immunoSEQ multiplex PCR; TCRdb's copy keeps in-frame clones and lacks some. This table holds 30,000 to 40,000 clones, roughly 67% found once. Sample: PBMCs. All receptors come from a man aged 35-49 years in good health and CMV-seropositive.

This clone appeared a few times. This sequence joins TRBV6-5 and TRBJ2-5, with 8 bases fitting TRBD2. The CDR3 is 13 amino acids. J was trimmed by 5 bases and V by 2 bases; bases with no gene match: 1. CDR1 is MNHEY and CDR2 is SVGAGI in the germline V gene. The CDR3 nucleotides are TGTGCCAGCAGTTACACGGGGGGGGAGACCCAGTACTTC. It codes for CASSYTGGETQYF.

The chain has TRBV5-1 and TRBJ1-5, with D possibly TRBD1 on 6 matching bases. V shed 4 bases and J shed 0 bases, with 11 bases lying between them. The germline gives CDR1 SGHRS, CDR2 YFSETQ. CDR3 length: 15 residues. CDR3 DNA: TGCGCCAGCAGCATCGGGACATATAGCAATCAGCCCCAGCATTTT. Its protein is CASSIGTYSNQPQHF.

DNA of the CDR3: TGTGCCAGCAGCTTAGTTCCCAGAGGAGAACCCGGGGAAGTCCACGAGCAGTACTTC. Encoded protein: CASSLVPRGEPGEVHEQYF. V gene TRBV7-2 combines with J gene TRBJ2-7, with D maybe TRBD2 (5 bases). V was pared by 1 base and J by 5 bases, with 27 bases between. Germline V CDR1 and CDR2: SGHTA, FQGNSA. The CDR3 loop spans 19 amino acids.

The V call is TRBV7-2, the J call TRBJ2-5; weak D call: TRBD2 (6 bases). With 7 bases removed from V and 3 bases from J, the gap between germline ends came to 15 bases. CDR3 size: 14 residues. Germline V gene sequence: CDR1 SGHTA, CDR2 FQGNSA. CDR3 in DNA: TGTGCCAGCACCTTCCGTCGGGGGAAAGAGACCCAGTACTTC. Its translation: CASTFRRGKETQYF.

This chain links TRBV19 with TRBJ2-1, with TRBD1 matching over 9 bases. CDR1 LNHDA and CDR2 SQIVND come from the germline V gene (reference sequence). V shed 7 bases, J shed 2 bases, and the junction held 6 bases outside the gene matches. This CDR3 has 15 residues. CDR3 bases: TGTGCCAGTAAGGCCGGGACAGGGCCCTACAATGAGCAGTTCTTC. This codes for CASKAGTGPYNEQFF.

This chain joins TRBV7-2 and TRBJ1-2, with a weak D call TRBD1 (5 bases). Germline V CDR1 and CDR2: SGHTA, FQGNSA. There are 13 residues in the CDR3. The V end lost 1 base, the J end lost 6 bases, and 9 bases lay between the germline ends. As DNA, the CDR3 is TGTGCCAGCAGCTTAGGCAGGGTGAATGGCTACACCTTC. Residues: CASSLGRVNGYTF.

Comments on this clone: The junction differs from germline at one of its ends, possibly a read error. The chain recombines TRBV6-1 with TRBJ2-5, with D tentatively TRBD2 (5 bases). Germline-derived CDR1 and CDR2 are MNHNS and SASEGT. This CDR3 region has 14 residues. The CDR3 region has the DNA TGTGCCAGCAGCCATCCCCCCCCCATTGTTCAGAGGGACTTC. Translated, it gives CASSHPPPIVQRDF.

In its sample, this clone was seen once. The chain recombines TRBV5-4 with TRBJ2-3; 7 nucleotides line up with TRBD1. The V gene end was trimmed by 2 bases and the J gene end by 5 bases; junction bases not matched to a gene: 8. Germline V gene sequence: CDR1 SGHNT, CDR2 YYREEE (reference sequence). This CDR3 region has 15 residues. CDR3 nucleotide sequence: TGTGCCAGCAGCTTTAAGGGGGCGCGAGAAGATACGCAGTATTTT. Translated, it gives CASSFKGAREDTQYF.